The source of this TCR beta chain is a study of shared clonotypes between healthy human individuals (TCRdb year 2020). About the investigation overall: A couple of women and three men aged 18 to 49 years were included in the cohort. To increase sequencing depth and limit assay-specific biases, TCR repertoire library preparation and sequencing were carried out by different laboratories using diverse techniques. For each donor, three plates each were used for CD4 naive and CD4 memory, two plates were used for CD8 naive, and one plate was used for CD8 memory. To estimate repertoire size and how much clonotypes are shared between individuals, the study performed deep sequencing of blood TCR repertoires from a handful of healthy adults. Each donor's leukapheresis produced roughly between roughly 0.85 and 10 billion PBMCs.

Relative to germline, V is 5 bases shorter and J is 6 bases shorter, with 16 bases between their ends. CDR1 is given as SGHTA and CDR2 as FQGNSA, both from the germline V gene. From the cysteine through the phenylalanine, the CDR3 covers 15 amino acids. The sequence is cut down to CDR3 DNA, 45 bases in frame from base 1. On this clone: It has no known antigen specificity. Per-base quality was not reported, and no clone a single base away is much larger than it.

Here is what the overall study found, with its caveats: Even with the large sequencing depth, rarefaction of the sorted-subset datasets indicated that sequencing was incomplete. The genetic and exposure-history diversity represented was limited by the small number of donors. When a handful of donors were compared, the shared fraction of clonotypes was about 5.2% for naive CD4, more than 3% for naive CD8, roughly 2.5% for memory CD4, and 0.35% to 0.4% for memory CD8. Naive subsets generally had larger estimated clonotype richness than memory subsets. Sampling was restricted to blood, and TCR repertoires in tissues likely differ from the TCR repertoires found in blood. Based on pairwise subsampling, the degree of clonotype sharing among donors was expected to be affected by sequencing depth. Clonotypes shared by all four sorted-subset donors showed higher generation probabilities than non-shared clonotypes.

The donors were healthy, HIV-negative adults with no recently reported acute infections or vaccinations. All donors were Caucasian adults living in Nashville, Tennessee, USA. CD4+ T cells were enriched by magnetic negative selection; naive cells were then positively selected on CD45RA, and the negative fraction formed the memory subset. Blood was obtained by leukapheresis, after which PBMCs were separated by Ficoll-Histopaque density gradient centrifugation and cryopreserved in liquid nitrogen vapor phase. Analytical flow cytometry was used to check the purity and quantity of every magnetically sorted T cell population. Genomic DNA was isolated from every sorted fraction and measured by UV absorbance on a Nanodrop 2000c. Using the deep immunoSEQ assay, multiplex PCR amplified TCR CDR3 regions from genomic DNA. Extracted genomic DNA from each cell subset was spread evenly across all wells of several immunoSEQ 96-well plates, with each plate serving as a replicate. For sorted subsets, roughly 200 ng genomic DNA, equal to about 30,000 T cell genomes, was loaded into each replicate PCR. The purified libraries were quantified using a Qubit 3.0 fluorometer, sized with a Bioanalyzer 2100, and then quantified again using the KAPA Library Quantification kit. Every immunoSEQ 96-well plate was sequenced on a separate single-read 150-cycle Illumina NextSeq 550 flow cell. Regarding the original processing steps: Because only junctional sequences without quality scores were contained in the immunoSEQ output, filtering matching that applied to full-length reads could not be performed. To assign V/J genes and CDR3, sequences were annotated against IMGT germline references using PyIR, a Python wrapper for IgBLAST v1.9. Reads were removed for weak V/J assignments (E-value above 1e-6), missing CDR3, stop codons, out-of-frame junctions, or ambiguous translated residues. V3J clonotypes were defined by identical inferred V gene, J gene, and CDR3 amino acid sequence. Percentage overlap between repertoires was computed as shared unique clonotypes divided by the size of the smaller repertoire. Three approaches were used to assess repertoire richness: RTK rarefaction, the Chao1 estimator, and Recon v2.1 estimates of unobserved clonotypes. For all TCRbeta clonotypes obtained by the gDNA method from four donors, generation probabilities were computed with OLGA. The clones in this table, taken by TCRdb from immuneACCESS, are in-frame only. Not every clone is retained; where verified, under half of the shortfall comes from an unresolved V gene, and the cause of the rest is unknown. The D gene and trimming were derived from the DNA, and the V and J assignments and clone size from that table. The sample table lists some 2 million clones, 95% of them with a count of one. The biggest ten clones account for approximately 0.13% of the sample.

The receptor was isolated from a man aged 18 to 35 in good health. Material: naive CD4+ T cells sorted from blood. In light of the paper, this sample's cell subset or site label describes: CD45RA+ positively selected. The chain links TRBV7-2 with TRBJ2-2; TRBD1 is a weak D gene call, 7 bases matching. The CDR3 protein is CASSPWRGQAGELFF. The sequenced DNA: TGTGCCAGCAGCCCCTGGAGGGGGCAGGCCGGGGAGCTGTTTTTT.